This T cell receptor beta chain was sequenced in a study of cytotoxic CD8 clonotypes in ibrutinib-treated CLL. Study-level information: Partial responses totalled approximately 25 and complete responses 2; after median about six years, about 14 remained remitted and about twelve progressed. Once treatment had gone on for a median of around 11 months, range 6 to 36, response samples were drawn.

Study-level points and caveats: Clonality climbed at ibrutinib response, then dropped toward baseline at progression.

From cryopreserved PBMCs came 1.5 to 2.5 micrograms of genomic DNA used for TCR beta libraries. Assay used: immunoSEQ multiplex PCR; TCRdb lists only in-frame clones, some missing. The sample has some 70,000 clones; roughly two thirds are singletons. With regard to this clone: Its antigen remains unknown.

CDR3 length equals 15 residues. Germline-derived CDR1 and CDR2 are MDHEN and SYDVKM. With 0 bases clipped from V and 9 bases from J, the junction kept 9 bases outside the gene matches. V gene TRBV28 combines with J gene TRBJ1-1, with TRBD1 identical over 8 bases. The origin of this receptor is a human donor with chronic lymphocytic leukemia. The specimen was PBMCs, collected after 12 months of ibrutinib treatment. The chain's CDR3 is CASSLWSPTGVKAFF. The CDR3 nucleotides are TGTGCCAGCAGTTTATGGTCCCCGACAGGGGTGAAAGCTTTCTTT.